This entry is about one TCR beta chain. Antigen specificity is unknown. This sample's time point: week 35, safety follow-up. In every dose of vaccine, 300 ug of mutant IDH1 20-mer peptide was given alongside topical imiquimod. The entry originates in a study of a mutant IDH1 vaccine in newly diagnosed glioma. Background on the study: Receipt of radiotherapy, temozolomide, or both preceded the study, and most received both.

The junction had 8 bases not matched to a gene; V was cut back by 4 bases and J by 8 bases. This CDR3 comprises 14 residues. Germline-derived CDR1 and CDR2 are SNHLY and FYNNEI. Only in-frame clones appear in the TCRdb table, and some are missing; sequencing was by immunoSEQ multiplex PCR. The top ten hold roughly a third of the sample, which has 26,000 or so clones, around four fifths seen once. This sample comprised PBMCs, obtained from a glioma patient whose treatment included an IDH1 peptide vaccine. This TCR was recovered from a man aged 25 to 40 with glioma. The gene calls are TRBV2 and TRBJ1-2, with 9 nucleotides matching TRBD1. The CDR3: CASSGTQGAEGYTF. The CDR3 DNA sequence: TGTGCCAGCAGTGGGACACAGGGGGCTGAGGGCTACACCTTC.